Reported below is one T cell receptor (beta chain). V shed 3 bases, J shed 9 bases, and the junction held 8 bases outside the gene matches. CDR3 size: 14 residues. Germline loops: CDR1 LNHDA, CDR2 SQIVND (reference sequence). The data derive from a study of blood T cell repertoires in COVID-19. Study information: Some COVID-19 samples were acute and others convalescent; all came from the United States, Italy and Spain. Sources were T cells, B-cell-depleted T cells, or PBMCs; the material itself was cDNA or gDNA.

In the authors' workflow: Using reference gene primer amplification, nucleated cell counts were estimated. The repertoire was sequenced with immunoSEQ multiplex PCR; TCRdb's copy has only in-frame clones and lacks some. V, J and clone size are those of that table, while D and trimming were read from the DNA. The sample shows about 340,000 clones, about 90% of them seen only once. This TCR derives from a woman aged 18-35 years who had recovered from COVID-19. The source material was peripheral blood. V usage is TRBV19 and J usage is TRBJ2-5; the match to TRBD2 covers 9 bases. CDR3 sequence reads: CASSIGGRAVPQYF. Here the CDR3 DNA reads TGTGCCAGTAGTATTGGCGGGAGGGCCGTGCCCCAGTACTTC.